The 25 T cell receptor beta chains below were found in one sample sequenced in a study of early T cells in non-severe SARS-CoV-2 infection. TCRdb analysed the 5' RACE reads with MiXCR anew, one entry per CDR3 protein. In the table there are about 70,000 distinct CDR3 sequences, approximately 15% of which are singletons. Material: whole blood, obtained at baseline. The origin of the receptors is an adult who was a healthcare worker with PCR-confirmed SARS-CoV-2 infection or an uninfected control (not recorded which).

A few counts support this clonotype. The chain is built from TRBV18 and TRBJ2-1; weak D call: TRBD2 (6 bases). The V and J ends lost 3 bases and 8 bases respectively, with 17 bases between them. Germline V gene sequence: CDR1 KGHSH, CDR2 LQKENI. The CDR3 has 15 residues. In nucleotides, the CDR3 is TGTGCCAGCTCACCCGGACTACCCTCCGTCGATGAGCAGTTCTTC. This gives the protein CASSPGLPSVDEQFF.

This clonotype was counted a few times. V is TRBV7-9 and J is TRBJ2-7, with 9 bases lining up with TRBD1. The CDR3 has 16 residues. V shed 5 bases, J shed 5 bases, and the junction held 13 bases outside the gene matches. The germline gives CDR1 SEHNR, CDR2 FQNEAQ (reference sequence). CDR3 loop: CASSDSGTGWANEQYF. The CDR3 DNA reads TGTGCCAGCAGCGACTCCGGGACAGGGTGGGCGAACGAGCAGTACTTC. The entire variable domain, with the rest obtained from reference TRBV7-9 and TRBJ2-7, is as follows: DTGVSQNPRHKITKRGQNVTFRCDPISEHNRLYWYRQTLGQGPEFLTYFQNEAQLEKSRLLSDRFSAERPKGSFSTLEIQRTEQGDSAMYLCASSDSGTGWANEQYFGPGTRLTVT.

This clonotype has only a few counts. V usage is TRBV7-8 and J usage is TRBJ2-7, with 8 bases that match TRBD1. From germline, CDR1 is SGHVS and CDR2 FQNEAQ. The CDR3 loop spans 14 amino acids. V lost 3 bases to trimming and J lost 3 bases; unmatched junction nucleotides: 4. CDR3 in DNA: TGTGCCAGCAGCTTGGGACAGGCTAGCTACGAGCAGTACTTC. Translated, it gives CASSLGQASYEQYF.

This chain connects TRBV10-3 to TRBJ2-3; perhaps TRBD2 as D (5 bases). The CDR3 length is 13 residues. Germline V gene data show CDR1 as ENHRY and CDR2 as SYGVKD. Trimming cost V 10 bases and J 5 bases, with 16 bases left between them. The CDR3 coding sequence is TGTGCCACCGGGGAATACGCGGAAGATACGCAGTATTTT. Translated: CATGEYAEDTQYF.

J is TRBJ2-7 and V is TRBV11-2; possibly TRBD1 for D (6 bases). CDR1 SGHAT and CDR2 FQNNGV come from the germline V gene. CDR3 size: 14 residues. The V gene lost 5 bases and the J gene lost 3 bases, with 14 bases spanning the gap. CDR3 in DNA: TGTGCCAGCAGCATGGGACATTCAAGCTACGAGCAGTACTTC. Translating it yields CASSMGHSSYEQYF. Combining the CDR3 with reference TRBV11-2 and TRBJ2-7 gives the whole variable domain EAGVAQSPRYKIIEKRQSVAFWCNPISGHATLYWYQQILGQGPKLLIQFQNNGVVDDSQLPKDRFSAERLKGVDSTLKIQPAKLEDSAVYLCASSMGHSSYEQYFGPGTRLTVT.

This rearrangement joins TRBV5-6 to TRBJ1-2; a weak D match, TRBD1 (6 bases). Germline V gene lookup returns CDR1 SGHDT and CDR2 YYEEEE. V lost 2 bases and J 7 bases, leaving 24 bases between the germline ends. CDR3 length: 17 residues. CDR3 coding DNA: TGTGCCAGCAGCTTTGGACGATCCGGGACAAAGAGGAGTGGCTACACCTTC. This codes for CASSFGRSGTKRSGYTF.

This clonotype was seen more than once but under ten times. The chain uses TRBV5-1 and TRBJ1-1; the match to TRBD1 covers 8 bases. Germline CDR1 reads SGHRS; CDR2 reads YFSETQ. V lost 0 bases and J lost 5; bases outside the gene matches: 3. This CDR3 is 14 amino acids long. The CDR3, as DNA: TGCGCCAGCAGCTTGGACAGGGGGAGGACTGAAGCTTTCTTT. It specifies CASSLDRGRTEAFF.

V is TRBV3-1 and J is TRBJ1-2, with D hard to call. With 0 bases removed from V and 6 bases from J, the gap between germline ends came to 8 bases. This CDR3 spans 13 amino acids. CDR1 and CDR2 from the germline V gene are LGHDT and YNNKEL (reference sequence). For the CDR3, the DNA is TGTGCCAGCAGCCAAGATAGGGTGGATGGCTACACCTTC. This encodes CASSQDRVDGYTF.

This clonotype was seen repeatedly, ten times or more. This rearrangement joins TRBV9 to TRBJ2-3; 7 bases are a match to TRBD2. Germline loops: CDR1 SGDLS, CDR2 YYNGEE. This CDR3 has 15 amino acids. Trimming removed 4 bases from V and 4 bases from J; junction bases left unmatched: 9. The CDR3 region is CASSPLGGSPDTQYF. CDR3 sequence (DNA): TGTGCCAGCAGCCCCCTTGGCGGGAGCCCAGATACGCAGTATTTT.

The chain couples TRBV27 to TRBJ1-4; D gene unclear. The CDR3 extends over 14 amino acids. V was shortened by 7 bases and J by 3 bases, with 12 bases between the two germline ends. CDR1 and CDR2 (germline): MNHEY, SMNVEV (reference sequence). The CDR3 reads CASTARRSNEKLFF. The CDR3 nucleotides read TGTGCCAGCACCGCCCGGAGGTCTAATGAAAAACTGTTTTTT.

The sample holds many counts of this clonotype. V gene TRBV6-1 combines with J gene TRBJ2-5; D may be TRBD1 (5 bases). The V gene lost 11 bases and the J gene lost 4 bases, with 8 bases spanning the gap. CDR1 MNHNS and CDR2 SASEGT come from the germline V gene. The CDR3 has 10 amino acids. For the CDR3, the DNA is TGTGCCGAAAGGGGAGAGACCCAGTACTTC. The encoded protein is CAERGETQYF.

There are a few counts of this clonotype. V usage is TRBV4-1 and J usage is TRBJ2-7; TRBD2 matches 9 bases. The V segment lost 1 base and the J segment 3 bases; nucleotides outside the gene matches: 1. CDR3 length equals 14 residues. Germline V lookup: CDR1 MGHRA, CDR2 YSYEKL. As DNA, the CDR3 is TGCGCCAGCAGCCAAGCACTAGCGGGCTACGAGCAGTACTTC. Translation: CASSQALAGYEQYF.

This clonotype was seen repeatedly, ten times or more. This chain joins TRBV19 and TRBJ2-3; 7 nucleotides line up with TRBD2. V dropped 5 bases and J dropped 6; count of bases not matched to a gene: 11. Germline V gene lookup returns CDR1 LNHDA and CDR2 SQIVND (reference sequence). The CDR3 extends over 15 amino acids. CDR3 amino acids: CASSPQRDPWDTQYF. CDR3 nucleotides: TGTGCCAGTAGTCCTCAGCGGGACCCCTGGGATACGCAGTATTTT.

This clonotype was found many times. This chain connects TRBV5-5 to TRBJ2-1, with 7 bases lining up with TRBD2. Germline V gene sequence: CDR1 SGHKS, CDR2 YYEKEE (reference sequence). The CDR3 consists of 15 residues. V was pared by 4 bases and J by 2 bases, with 6 bases of the junction left unmatched. The CDR3 DNA reads as TGTGCCAGCAGCCCTCGCGGGGGAGCCTACAATGAGCAGTTCTTC. Protein product: CASSPRGGAYNEQFF. Supplemented by reference TRBV5-5 and TRBJ2-1, the full variable domain reads DAGVTQSPTHLIKTRGQQVTLRCSPISGHKSVSWYQQVLGQGPQFIFQYYEKEERGRGNFPDRFSARQFPNYSSELNVNALLLGDSALYLCASSPRGGAYNEQFFGPGTRLTVL.

This clonotype was seen a handful of times. The chain joins TRBV28 to TRBJ1-1; weak D call: TRBD1 (5 bases). The V end was cut by 6 bases, the J end by 6 bases, with 11 bases between. The CDR3 is 12 residues long. Germline-derived CDR1 and CDR2 are MDHEN and SYDVKM. The CDR3 loop is CASRIWGAEAFF. CDR3 nucleotides: TGTGCCAGCAGGATATGGGGGGCTGAAGCTTTCTTT. Looking up the rest from reference TRBV28 and TRBJ1-1 gives the full variable domain: DVKVTQSSRYLVKRTGEKVFLECVQDMDHENMFWYRQDPGLGLRLIYFSYDVKMKEKGDIPEGYSVSREKKERFSLILESASTNQTSMYLCASRIWGAEAFFGQGTRLTVV.

The sample holds a few counts of this clonotype. The chain has TRBV7-8 and TRBJ2-3; unclear D gene. There are 13 residues in the CDR3. Deletions cut 1 base from V and 2 bases from J, with 4 bases between. Germline V gene lookup returns CDR1 SGHVS and CDR2 FQNEAQ. The CDR3 DNA is TGTGCCAGCAGCTTAGACCCCACAGATACGCAGTATTTT. It codes for CASSLDPTDTQYF.

This clonotype showed up just a few times. The rearrangement links TRBV19 to TRBJ2-5; TRBD1 matches at 10 bases. This CDR3 has 15 residues. V lost 7 bases and J lost 1; bases outside the gene matches: 6. Germline lookup yields CDR1 LNHDA and CDR2 SQIVND (reference sequence). The CDR3 sequence is CASTRDRGGQETQYF. Written as DNA, the CDR3 is TGTGCCAGTACCCGGGACAGGGGAGGCCAAGAGACCCAGTACTTC.

The J gene is TRBJ2-3, the V gene TRBV20-1; 7 bases are shared with TRBD2. Germline lookup yields CDR1 DFQATT and CDR2 SNEGSKA (reference sequence). V gave up 1 base and J gave up 4 bases; unmatched junction bases: 8. This CDR3 has 15 residues. CDR3 loop: CSARVVGGLADTQYF. The CDR3 bases are TGCAGTGCTAGAGTAGTGGGAGGGCTTGCAGATACGCAGTATTTT.

This clonotype was recorded many times. This chain joins TRBV2 and TRBJ2-7, with D possibly being TRBD1 (6 bases). V lost 3 bases and J lost 0, with 9 bases in between. The CDR3 has 14 amino acids. The V gene's germline CDR1 is SNHLY and CDR2 FYNNEI. The CDR3 DNA follows: TGTGCCAGCAGTGAGAACAGGGACTCCTACGAGCAGTACTTC. As protein: CASSENRDSYEQYF. The entire variable domain, with the rest obtained from reference TRBV2 and TRBJ2-7, is as follows: EPEVTQTPSHQVTQMGQEVILRCVPISNHLYFYWYRQILGQKVEFLVSFYNNEISEKSEIFDDQFSVERPDGSNFTLKIRSTKLEDSAMYFCASSENRDSYEQYFGPGTRLTVT.

The chain has TRBV18 and TRBJ2-7; D uncertain. The CDR3 runs 15 residues. The germline CDR1 and CDR2 sequences are KGHSH and LQKENI. V lost 2 bases and J 2 bases, leaving 13 bases between the germline ends. In DNA form, the CDR3 reads TGTGCCAGCTCACCAAACCGTGGCAGCGCCTACGAGCAGTACTTC. It translates to CASSPNRGSAYEQYF.

Ten or more counts support this clonotype. This chain connects TRBV2 to TRBJ2-3; D remains unclear. This CDR3 comprises 17 residues. With 3 bases removed from V and 5 bases from J, the gap between germline ends came to 21 bases. The germline CDR1 and CDR2 sequences are SNHLY and FYNNEI. This CDR3 is CASSDLRTRAGIDTQYF. CDR3 DNA sequence: TGTGCCAGCAGTGACCTAAGGACCCGGGCCGGTATAGATACGCAGTATTTT.

This clonotype was detected only a few times. The chain combines TRBV28 with TRBJ2-5; D may be TRBD2 (7 bases). The CDR3 sequence is 16 residues long. CDR1 and CDR2 (germline): MDHEN, SYDVKM. Trimming removed 4 bases at V and 4 bases at J, with 19 bases between. CDR3 protein: CASSSPPSGGGETQYF. In nucleotides, the CDR3 is TGTGCCAGCAGTTCACCTCCTAGCGGAGGGGGAGAGACCCAGTACTTC.

This clonotype was counted once. The chain recombines TRBV30 with TRBJ2-1, with D perhaps matching TRBD2 (6 bases). The CDR3 is 16 amino acids. V dropped 3 bases and J dropped 0 bases, with 15 bases sitting between them. The V gene's germline CDR1 is GTSNPN and CDR2 SVGIG (reference sequence). The CDR3 here is CAWRTIGGSSYNEQFF. The DNA for the CDR3 is TGTGCCTGGAGGACCATCGGGGGAAGCTCCTACAATGAGCAGTTCTTC.

This clonotype was recorded many times. The CDR3 reads CASNLLGSYNEQFF. As DNA, the CDR3 is TGTGCCAGCAATCTTCTTGGGTCCTACAATGAGCAGTTCTTC. The V gene is TRBV28, the J gene TRBJ2-1; D remains unclear. Trimming shortened V by 7 bases and J by 1 base, and 11 bases separated the two germline ends. Germline CDR1 is MDHEN and CDR2 is SYDVKM. The CDR3 runs to 14 residues.

CDR3 residues: CASSPEASGSFLAKNIQYF. CDR3 coding DNA: TGCGCCAGCAGTCCCGAGGCTAGCGGGTCCTTCCTAGCCAAAAACATTCAGTACTTC. The rearrangement joins TRBV5-1 to TRBJ2-4, with TRBD2 matching 8 bases. From germline, CDR1 is SGHRS and CDR2 YFSETQ. V was pared by 5 bases and J by 0 bases, with 16 bases of the junction left unmatched. This CDR3 has 19 residues.